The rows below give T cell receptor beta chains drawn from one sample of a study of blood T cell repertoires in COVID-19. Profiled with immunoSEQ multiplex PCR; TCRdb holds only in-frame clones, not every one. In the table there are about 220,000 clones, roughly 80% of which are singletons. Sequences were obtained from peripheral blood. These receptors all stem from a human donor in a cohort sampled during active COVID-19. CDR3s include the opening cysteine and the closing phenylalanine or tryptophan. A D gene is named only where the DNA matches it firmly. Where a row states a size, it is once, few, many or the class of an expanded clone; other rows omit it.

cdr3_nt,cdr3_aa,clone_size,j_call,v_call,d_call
TGTGCCACCAGTGATACCAGGGGGGTGTACCAAGAGACCCAGTACTTC,CATSDTRGVYQETQYF,-,TRBJ2-5,TRBV24-1,-
TGTGCCAGCAGCTTAGTGGGCGGGAGAGTGTCCTACAATGAGCAGTTCTTC,CASSLVGGRVSYNEQFF,-,TRBJ2-1,TRBV7-8,TRBD2
TGTGCCAGCAGTCTTGAACAGGGGGGCAATCAGCCCCAGCATTTT,CASSLEQGGNQPQHF,many,TRBJ1-5,TRBV28,TRBD1
TGTGCCAGCAGGCGACAGGGGGCGGGTGAAAAACTGTTTTTT,CASRRQGAGEKLFF,-,TRBJ1-4,TRBV6-5,TRBD1
TGTGCCAGCAGTTACTCGAAAGGACAGGGGAACACTGAAGCTTTCTTT,CASSYSKGQGNTEAFF,-,TRBJ1-1,TRBV6-2/TRBV6-3,TRBD1
TGTGCCAGTACCCTAACAGGGGGCAATCAGCCCCAGCATTTT,CASTLTGGNQPQHF,once,TRBJ1-5,TRBV19,TRBD1
TGTGCCAGCAGGGCTAGCGCATACAATGAGCAGTTCTTC,CASRASAYNEQFF,-,TRBJ2-1,TRBV28,-
TGTGCCAGTTCTAGCTTAGGGACAGGGAAACTCGAGCAGTACTTC,CASSSLGTGKLEQYF,-,TRBJ2-7,TRBV28,TRBD1
TGTGCCAGCAGCGAGGGGGGGAGCACAGATACGCAGTATTTT,CASSEGGSTDTQYF,-,TRBJ2-3,TRBV13,-
TGTGCCAGCAGTTCTCCAGGGGATGGTTCCTACGAGCAGTACTTC,CASSSPGDGSYEQYF,-,TRBJ2-7,TRBV27,-
TGTGCCAGCAGCCCAAGCTTAGCGGGAGGCATCTACGAGCAGTACTTC,CASSPSLAGGIYEQYF,-,TRBJ2-7,TRBV7-2,TRBD2
TGTGCCACCAGTGATTTCGGGGAGGTCTCTAGCACAGATACGCAGTATTTT,CATSDFGEVSSTDTQYF,-,TRBJ2-3,TRBV24-1,-
TGTGCCATCAGTGATATGTTCGGCGGGAGGGCCCACAATGAGCAGTTCTTC,CAISDMFGGRAHNEQFF,-,TRBJ2-1,TRBV10-3,TRBD2
TGCGCCAGCAGCCATGCTAGCGGGCTTCGCACAGATACGCAGTATTTT,CASSHASGLRTDTQYF,-,TRBJ2-3,TRBV4-1,TRBD2
TGTGCCAGCAGCCGGGGGGGTGGGCGAGAGCAGTTCTTC,CASSRGGGREQFF,-,TRBJ2-1,TRBV3-1/TRBV3-2,TRBD2
TGTGCCAGCAGTTTAAACAGGGGTTACACTGAAGCTTTCTTT,CASSLNRGYTEAFF,few,TRBJ1-1,TRBV28,TRBD1